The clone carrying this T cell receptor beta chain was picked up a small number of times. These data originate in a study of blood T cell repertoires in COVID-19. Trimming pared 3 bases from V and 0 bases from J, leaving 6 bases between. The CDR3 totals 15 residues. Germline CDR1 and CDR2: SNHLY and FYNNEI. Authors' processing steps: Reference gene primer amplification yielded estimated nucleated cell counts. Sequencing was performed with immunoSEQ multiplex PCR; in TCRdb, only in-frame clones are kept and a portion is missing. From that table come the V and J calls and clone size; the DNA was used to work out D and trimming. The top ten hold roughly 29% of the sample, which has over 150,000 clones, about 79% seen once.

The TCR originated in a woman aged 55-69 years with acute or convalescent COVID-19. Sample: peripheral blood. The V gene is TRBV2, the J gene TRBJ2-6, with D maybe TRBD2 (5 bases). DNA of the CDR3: TGTGCCAGCAGTGAGCGGGTCTCTGGGGCCAACGTCCTGACTTTC. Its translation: CASSERVSGANVLTF.